This entry lists 15 T cell receptor beta chains sequenced from one sample in a study of brain metastases from non-small cell lung cancer. Repertoires were generated with immunoSEQ multiplex PCR, while TCRdb's copy carries only in-frame clones and drops some. The sample yields fewer than 2,000 clones, roughly nine tenths seen once. Sequenced material: tissue from a brain metastasis. All receptors derive from a donor over 35 with non-small cell lung cancer.

In its sample, this clone was seen once. The chain recombines TRBV19 with TRBJ1-2; 7 bases agree with TRBD1. Per germline, CDR1 LNHDA and CDR2 SQIVND (reference sequence). V was clipped by 5 bases and J by 4 bases; unmatched bases: 7. This CDR3 has 14 residues. In DNA form, the CDR3 reads TGTGCCAGTAGTCCCACAAACAGGGGCTATGGCTACACCTTC. It translates to CASSPTNRGYGYTF.

The chain has TRBV27 and TRBJ2-1; no clear D. Per germline, CDR1 MNHEY and CDR2 SMNVEV (reference sequence). This CDR3 comprises 15 residues. V dropped 8 bases and J dropped 6 bases, with 20 bases sitting between them. CDR3 nucleotides: TGTGCCAGCTCCCTTAAAGGCGGAAGGGTCAATGAGCAGTTCTTC. Residues: CASSLKGGRVNEQFF.

The V gene is TRBV5-1, the J gene TRBJ2-1; D is possibly TRBD2 (5 bases). V was trimmed by 0 bases and J by 8 bases, leaving 12 bases between them. The CDR3 runs 14 residues. Germline values: CDR1 SGHRS, CDR2 YFSETQ. Here the CDR3 reads CASSLGSQADEQFF. The CDR3 DNA reads as TGCGCCAGCAGCTTGGGGAGTCAAGCGGATGAGCAGTTCTTC.

CDR3: CASSMAYFVLDEQYF. In DNA, the CDR3 is TGTGCCAGCAGCATGGCTTATTTCGTGTTAGACGAGCAGTACTTC. The chain couples TRBV3-1 (or the pseudogene TRBV3-2) to TRBJ2-7; no firm D call. V shed 5 bases and J shed 5 bases, with 19 bases lying between them. This CDR3 has 15 residues. Per the germline V gene, CDR1 is LGHDT and CDR2 is YNNKEL (reference sequence).

The V and J genes are TRBV5-1 and TRBJ2-3; D gene ambiguous. V was pared by 5 bases and J by 3 bases, with 4 bases between. Germline CDR1 and CDR2: SGHRS and YFSETQ. The CDR3 runs to 11 residues. The CDR3 region has the DNA TGCGCCAGCAGAGAAACAGATACGCAGTATTTT. Amino acid sequence: CASRETDTQYF. Complete variable domain (other parts from reference TRBV5-1 and TRBJ2-3): KAGVTQTPRYLIKTRGQQVTLSCSPISGHRSVSWYQQTPGQGLQFLFEYFSETQRNKGNFPGRFSGRQFSNSRSEMNVSTLELGDSALYLCASRETDTQYFGPGTRLTVL.

Worth noting for this clone: The junction does not match germline at one end; this may be a read error. The V call is TRBV7-2, the J call TRBJ2-5, with TRBD2 matching 15 bases. The CDR3 is 15 residues long. Germline V CDR1 and CDR2: SGHTA, FQGNSA. Here the CDR3 DNA reads TGTGCCAGCAGCTTAGCGGGACTAGCGGGGGGCTCATTAAACTTC. Encoded protein: CASSLAGLAGGSLNF. Filled out from reference TRBV7-2 and TRBJ2-5, the complete variable domain reads GAGVSQSPSNKVTEKGKDVELRCDPISGHTALYWYRQSLGQGLEFLIYFQGNSAPDKSGLPSDRFSAERTGGSVSTLTIQRTQQEDSAVYLCASSLAGLAGGSLNFGPGTRLLVL.

Regarding this clone: The sample contains more than one DNA sequence encoding this CDR3. V usage is TRBV7-9 and J usage is TRBJ1-1, with 7 bases fitting TRBD1. The CDR3 length is 14 residues. J gave up 5 bases and V 5 bases, and 8 bases lay outside the gene matches. Germline V gene sequence: CDR1 SEHNR, CDR2 FQNEAQ (reference sequence). The CDR3 here is CASSLRQGTTEAFF. For the CDR3, the DNA is TGTGCCAGCAGCCTGCGACAGGGAACTACTGAAGCTTTCTTT.

This sequence joins TRBV3-1 (or the pseudogene TRBV3-2) and TRBJ2-2; D is unresolved. Trimming stripped 11 bases from V and 1 base from J, with 8 bases between. CDR1 is LGHDT, CDR2 YNNKEL, per germline (reference sequence). CDR3 length: 12 amino acids. CDR3 DNA sequence: TGTGCCGCCCGACAGAACACCGGGGAGCTGTTTTTT. Amino acids: CAARQNTGELFF.

J is TRBJ2-3 and V is TRBV5-1; D is perhaps TRBD1 (6 bases). Germline CDR1 is SGHRS and CDR2 is YFSETQ. Trimming stripped 4 bases from V and 0 bases from J, with 9 bases between. The CDR3 runs 14 residues. The CDR3 protein is CASSATGSTDTQYF. In nucleotides, the CDR3 is TGCGCCAGCAGCGCGACAGGAAGCACAGATACGCAGTATTTT.

The chain combines TRBV7-9 with TRBJ1-1; D uncertain. The CDR3 totals 13 residues. Germline V gives CDR1 SEHNR, CDR2 FQNEAQ (reference sequence). V was cut by 0 bases and J by 3 bases, with 5 bases left in between. The CDR3 sequence is CASSLAKDTEAFF. The CDR3 region has the DNA TGTGCCAGCAGCTTAGCAAAAGACACTGAAGCTTTCTTT.

This clone was recorded only once. A junction boundary mismatches the germline segment, possibly from a read error. Other DNA sequences in the same sample also yield this CDR3. The chain couples TRBV7-2 to TRBJ1-2, with a weak D call TRBD1 (5 bases). Germline V gene sequence: CDR1 SGHTA, CDR2 FQGNSA. The CDR3 contains 14 residues. The CDR3 loop reads CASSLGGAYYGYTF. CDR3 bases: TGTGCCAGCAGCTTGGGGGGAGCTTACTATGGCTACACTTTC. Combining the CDR3 with reference TRBV7-2 and TRBJ1-2 gives the whole variable domain GAGVSQSPSNKVTEKGKDVELRCDPISGHTALYWYRQSLGQGLEFLIYFQGNSAPDKSGLPSDRFSAERTGGSVSTLTIQRTQQEDSAVYLCASSLGGAYYGYTFGSGTRLTVV.

The chain couples TRBV19 to TRBJ2-2; no reliable D call. V was shortened by 6 bases and J by 5 bases, with 13 bases between the two germline ends. The CDR3 has 14 residues. CDR1 and CDR2 (germline): LNHDA, SQIVND (reference sequence). The CDR3 DNA follows: TGTGCCAGTAGGGGCAGTATACTGACCGGGGAGCTGTTTTTT. Its protein product is CASRGSILTGELFF.

For the CDR3, the DNA is TGTGCCAGCAGCTTGGACACTTCGAACACCGGGGAGCTGTTTTTT. It translates to CASSLDTSNTGELFF. The chain combines TRBV5-4 with TRBJ2-2, with D unresolved. V gave up 0 bases and J gave up 0 bases, with 6 bases separating them. The CDR3 runs 15 residues. CDR1 is SGHNT, CDR2 YYREEE, per germline (reference sequence).

The rearrangement uses TRBV18 and TRBJ1-2, with TRBD1 matching 10 bases. CDR3 size: 15 residues. CDR1 and CDR2 from the germline V gene are KGHSH and LQKENI. The V segment lost 6 bases and the J segment 3 bases; nucleotides outside the gene matches: 7. The CDR3 sequence: CASSPLTGGDYGYTF. The CDR3 DNA reads as TGTGCCAGCTCTCCCTTGACAGGGGGCGACTATGGCTACACCTTC.

Comments on this clone: One end of the junction is discordant with germline, which a read error may explain. The chain links TRBV13 to TRBJ2-1; 11 bases agree with TRBD1. From germline, CDR1 is PRHDT and CDR2 FYEKMQ (reference sequence). The CDR3 has 17 residues. The CDR3 nucleotides are TGTACCAGCAGGCCTAGGGTCGGGACAGGGGGGTACAATGAGCAGTTCTTC. This gives the protein CTSRPRVGTGGYNEQFF.